This T cell receptor (beta chain) appears in the sequencing data of a study of shared clonotypes between healthy human individuals (dated by TCRdb to the early 2020s). Looking at the study overall: The cohort included three men and two women between 18 and 49 years of age. For each donor, CD4 naive and CD4 memory were each run on three plates, CD8 naive on two plates, and CD8 memory on one plate. Between about 0.8 and 8.9 billion PBMCs per donor were obtained by leukapheresis. To estimate repertoire size and how much clonotypes are shared between individuals, the study performed deep sequencing of blood TCR repertoires from five healthy adults. Different laboratories and diverse techniques were used to prepare libraries and sequence TCR repertoires, to increase sequencing depth and limit assay-specific biases. What the authors observed across the whole study: Incomplete sequencing was indicated by rarefaction of sorted-subset datasets, despite the large sequencing depth. Compared with non-shared clonotypes, the clonotypes found in all four sorted-subset donors had higher generation probabilities. Naive subsets generally had larger estimated clonotype richness than memory subsets. Based on pairwise subsampling, the degree of clonotype sharing among donors was expected to be affected by sequencing depth. Sampling was restricted to blood, and TCR repertoires in tissues likely differ from the TCR repertoires found in blood. Sharing across several donors was observed for about 5% of naive CD4, under 4% of naive CD8, 2% to 2.5% of memory CD4, and around 0.44% of memory CD8 clonotypes. Because the study included only a small number of donors, the genetic and exposure-history diversity represented was limited.

TCR CDR3 regions were amplified from genomic DNA by multiplex PCR using the deep immunoSEQ assay. For each cell subset, the extracted genomic DNA was distributed evenly across all wells of several immunoSEQ 96-well plates, and each plate served as one replicate. Each replicate PCR for sorted subsets received roughly 0.2 ug genomic DNA, equal to about 30,000 T cell genomes. Purified libraries were measured with a Qubit 3.0 fluorometer, size-checked on a Bioanalyzer 2100, and measured again with the KAPA Library Quantification kit. A separate single-read 150-cycle Illumina NextSeq 550 flow cell was used to sequence each immunoSEQ 96-well plate. Processing in the source paper ran as follows. Because the immunoSEQ output held only junctional sequences and lacked quality scores, the filtering could not match the filtering applied to full-length reads. To assign V/J genes and CDR3, sequences were annotated using PyIR, a Python wrapper for IgBLAST v1.9, with IMGT germline references. Reads were removed for weak V/J assignments (E-value above 1e-6), missing CDR3, stop codons, out-of-frame junctions, or ambiguous translated residues. V3J clonotypes were defined by identical inferred V gene, J gene, and CDR3 amino acid sequence. The percentage overlap between two repertoires was calculated by dividing the number of shared unique clonotypes by the size of the smaller repertoire. Repertoire richness was assessed with RTK rarefaction, the Chao1 estimator, and Recon v2.1 estimates of unobserved clonotypes. OLGA was used to compute generation probabilities for all TCRbeta clonotypes that the gDNA method yielded from a handful of donors. In its TCRdb copy, this immuneACCESS table keeps in-frame sequences only and misses some clones. Where compared with another copy, unresolved V genes explain less than half of these, and the others have no known cause. V, J and clone size reflect that table, while D and trimming were determined from the DNA. In this sample the table shows over a million clones, around 78% of which occur a single time. Around 0.61% of the sample is in the top ten clones.

There are many counts of this clone. Its antigen is currently not known. Base qualities were left out, and no much larger clone turns up one base away. Donors were healthy HIV-negative adults with no recently reported acute infections or vaccinations. Only Caucasian adults living in Nashville, Tennessee, USA were represented among the donors. Magnetic negative selection was used to enrich CD4+ T cells, after which naive cells were positively selected on CD45RA and the negative fraction became the memory subset. After blood collection by leukapheresis, PBMCs were isolated using Ficoll-Histopaque density gradient centrifugation and then cryopreserved in the vapor phase of liquid nitrogen. Analytical flow cytometry was used to check the purity and quantity of every magnetically sorted T cell population. From each sorted fraction, genomic DNA was isolated and quantified by UV absorbance on a Nanodrop 2000c.

Trimming takes 8 bases from V and 5 bases from J, and the germline ends sit 9 bases apart. CDR1 and CDR2 are read off the germline V gene as MDHEN and SYDVKM. CDR3 length: 11 amino acids, cysteine to phenylalanine. Only CDR3 DNA remains: 33 bases, in frame from the first base. Source material: memory CD4+ T cells from PBMCs. The cell subset or site tag for this specimen amounts to: CD45RA-negative fraction. This receptor was obtained from a man aged 18 to 35 in good health. Some clones in this sample may be carry-over from other donors' samples. The rearrangement combines TRBV28 with TRBJ1-2, with the D segment identity uncertain. The CDR3 protein is CASLSGYGYTF. DNA sequence: TGTGCCAGCCTCAGCGGATATGGCTACACCTTC.